The clone carrying this TCR beta chain was counted a single time. As handled by the study authors: Amplification from reference gene primers served as the basis for estimated nucleated cell counts. Method: immunoSEQ multiplex PCR; TCRdb's copy keeps in-frame clones and lacks some. That table is the source of V, J and clone size, and D and trimming were worked out from the DNA. The sample holds 95,000 to 150,000 clones, about 93% seen once. The germline V gene has CDR1 SGHAT and CDR2 FQDESV (reference sequence). After removal of 0 bases from V and 3 bases from J, the junction contained 4 bases not matched to a gene. The CDR3 is made up of 16 amino acids. This entry comes from a study of blood T cell repertoires in COVID-19. Across the whole study: Samples representing acute and convalescent COVID-19 were sourced from the United States, Italy and Spain. PBMCs, B-cell-depleted T cells, or T cells were the source of the cDNA or gDNA that made up the material.

The Seattle patients, enrolled during active infection, were followed longitudinally. V gene TRBV11-1 combines with J gene TRBJ2-2; 7 positions match TRBD1. The sequence derives from a man aged 45 to 65 with COVID-19, enrolled during active disease. Sequences were obtained from peripheral blood. CDR3 in amino acids: CASSLAPGQYTGELFF. CDR3 nucleotides: TGTGCCAGCAGCTTAGCACCGGGACAGTACACCGGGGAGCTGTTTTTT.